Listed below are T cell receptor beta chains from one sample, sequenced in a study of blood T cell repertoires in COVID-19. Assay: immunoSEQ multiplex PCR; the TCRdb copy retains only in-frame clones and omits some. The table has about 200,000 clones, around 84% seen once; the top ten hold roughly 3%. The material sequenced was peripheral blood. The source of these receptors is a man aged 55-75 years with acute or convalescent COVID-19. The CDR3 runs from the conserved cysteine through the conserved F or W. A D gene is named only where the DNA matches it firmly. Only part of the rows carry a size: once, few, many, or a class if the clone is expanded.

V gene,clone size,J gene,D gene,CDR3 protein,CDR3 DNA
TRBV7-3,.,TRBJ2-2,.,CASSPTNTGELFF,TGTGCCAGCAGTCCTACTAACACCGGGGAGCTGTTTTTT
TRBV5-1,.,TRBJ1-1,TRBD1,CASSSRGTVSEAFF,TGCGCCAGCAGCTCCCGGGGGACAGTCTCTGAAGCTTTCTTT
TRBV5-1,.,TRBJ2-5,TRBD2,CASSLGLATQETQYF,TGCGCCAGCAGCTTGGGACTAGCGACCCAAGAGACCCAGTACTTC
TRBV5-4,few,TRBJ2-5,TRBD2,CASSLTSVQETQYF,TGTGCCAGCAGCCTCACTAGCGTTCAAGAGACCCAGTACTTC
TRBV28,.,TRBJ2-7,.,CASSRTASYEQYF,TGTGCCAGCAGCCGGACAGCCTCCTACGAGCAGTACTTC
TRBV18,.,TRBJ1-6,TRBD1,CASSPPTGQGYYNSPLHF,TGTGCCAGCTCACCACCAACCGGACAGGGGTACTATAATTCACCCCTCCACTTT
TRBV5-4,.,TRBJ2-3,.,CASSLAPPRQTSTDTQYF,TGTGCCAGCAGCTTGGCCCCACCCCGGCAGACTAGCACAGATACGCAGTATTTT
TRBV15,.,TRBJ2-5,TRBD2,CATSRGGAGGVETQYF,TGTGCCACCAGCAGAGGGGGAGCGGGGGGCGTAGAGACCCAGTACTTC
TRBV6-5,.,TRBJ2-2,TRBD1,CASSNRGFGELFF,TGTGCCAGCAGTAACAGGGGTTTCGGGGAGCTGTTTTTT
TRBV28,.,TRBJ2-7,TRBD2,CASMPGRGAYEQYF,TGTGCCAGCATGCCAGGGCGGGGGGCGTACGAGCAGTACTTC
TRBV2,.,TRBJ1-1,.,CASSEASGRMNTEAFF,TGTGCCAGCAGTGAAGCGTCCGGGAGAATGAACACTGAAGCTTTCTTT
TRBV19,.,TRBJ2-7,TRBD1,CASSPGTGRQYF,TGTGCCAGTAGTCCGGGGACAGGGAGGCAGTACTTC
TRBV18,.,TRBJ2-4,TRBD1,CASSPQKGQGIDIQYF,TGTGCCAGCTCACCACAGAAGGGACAGGGTATTGACATTCAGTACTTC
TRBV3-1/TRBV3-2,.,TRBJ2-5,.,CASSPSRSGRGVETQYF,TGTGCCAGCAGCCCGAGTAGGTCTGGCAGGGGAGTGGAGACCCAGTACTTC
TRBV7-2,.,TRBJ2-7,TRBD1,CASSAWDRGYEQYF,TGTGCCAGCAGCGCCTGGGACAGGGGTTACGAGCAGTACTTC
TRBV2,.,TRBJ2-5,TRBD1,CASRETGVQETQYF,TGTGCCAGCAGGGAGACAGGGGTCCAAGAGACCCAGTACTTC
TRBV5-1,.,TRBJ1-5,.,CASSLGTENSNQPQHF,TGCGCCAGCAGCTTGGGGACAGAGAATAGCAATCAGCCCCAGCATTTT
TRBV30,.,TRBJ2-3,TRBD1,CAWRRQGAPDTQYF,TGTGCCTGGAGACGACAGGGGGCTCCAGATACGCAGTATTTT
TRBV30,.,TRBJ1-2,TRBD1,CAWTRTGGYGYTF,TGTGCCTGGACTCGGACAGGCGGCTATGGCTACACCTTC
TRBV15,.,TRBJ1-2,TRBD1,CATSPWGQGEDYGYTF,TGTGCCACCAGCCCCTGGGGGCAGGGGGAGGACTATGGCTACACCTTC
TRBV7-3,.,TRBJ1-1,.,CASSSGGRTTEAFF,TGTGCCAGCAGCTCGGGGGGGAGGACAACTGAAGCTTTCTTT
TRBV5-5,once,TRBJ1-5,.,CASSLDSGQPQHF,TGTGCCAGCAGCTTGGATTCCGGTCAGCCCCAGCATTTT
TRBV9,.,TRBJ1-1,TRBD1,CASRRSGGDTEAFF,TGTGCCAGCAGGAGATCAGGGGGCGACACTGAAGCTTTCTTT
TRBV2,.,TRBJ2-2,TRBD2,CASRRAVAGNTGELFF,TGTGCCAGCAGGAGAGCAGTAGCGGGGAACACCGGGGAGCTGTTTTTT
TRBV14,.,TRBJ2-2,.,CASSPRSSGAGELFF,TGTGCCAGCAGCCCTAGATCCTCGGGGGCCGGGGAGCTGTTTTTT
TRBV3-1/TRBV3-2,.,TRBJ2-7,.,CASSQQAGARYEQYF,TGTGCCAGCAGCCAACAGGCGGGCGCGCGGTACGAGCAGTACTTC
TRBV5-1,.,TRBJ2-1,.,CASSPGVAEQFF,TGCGCCAGCAGCCCCGGGGTTGCTGAGCAGTTCTTC
TRBV7-9,few,TRBJ1-3,TRBD1,CASSLLTGPSSGNTIYF,TGTGCCAGCAGCTTATTGACAGGGCCTTCCTCTGGAAACACCATATATTTT
TRBV12-5,.,TRBJ2-2,TRBD1,CASGNTGGTGELFF,TGTGCTAGTGGCAATACAGGGGGAACCGGGGAGCTGTTTTTT
TRBV5-1,once,TRBJ2-7,TRBD1,CASSPQTGSSSYEQYF,TGCGCCAGCAGCCCCCAGACAGGGTCCAGCTCCTACGAGCAGTACTTC
TRBV11-2,.,TRBJ2-7,TRBD1,CASSLGRGPDEQYF,TGTGCCAGCAGCTTAGGCAGGGGGCCAGACGAGCAGTACTTC
TRBV6-1,.,TRBJ1-2,.,CASSARNGQLSGGYTF,TGTGCCAGCAGTGCCCGGAATGGACAGCTCTCAGGAGGCTACACCTTC
TRBV2,once,TRBJ1-5,TRBD1,CASSPDGVQGQPQHF,TGTGCCAGCAGCCCAGACGGGGTACAGGGGCAGCCCCAGCATTTT
TRBV30,.,TRBJ1-3,TRBD1,CAWAPGQGSTIYF,TGTGCCTGGGCTCCGGGACAGGGAAGCACCATATATTTT
TRBV7-6,.,TRBJ1-2,.,CASSLAGRGDYGYTF,TGTGCCAGCAGCTTAGCGGGCAGGGGTGACTATGGCTACACCTTC
TRBV14,.,TRBJ1-2,.,CASSQDLGRVGGYTF,TGTGCCAGCAGCCAAGATCTTGGCAGGGTAGGCGGCTACACCTTC
TRBV21-1,.,TRBJ2-1,.,CASSKEVRDSNNEQFF,TGTGCCAGCAGCAAAGAAGTTAGGGACAGCAACAATGAGCAGTTCTTC
TRBV5-1,.,TRBJ1-5,.,CASSGGDSNQPQHF,TGCGCCAGCAGCGGCGGGGATAGCAATCAGCCCCAGCATTTT
TRBV7-9,few,TRBJ2-5,TRBD1,CASSLGDRGSDETQYF,TGTGCCAGCAGCTTAGGGGACAGGGGGTCCGACGAGACCCAGTACTTC
TRBV9,.,TRBJ2-3,TRBD1,CASSVSDGTGVDTQYF,TGTGCCAGCAGCGTAAGCGACGGGACAGGGGTGGATACGCAGTATTTT
TRBV21-1,.,TRBJ1-2,.,CASSIGQGGYTF,TGTGCCAGCAGCATAGGACAGGGAGGCTACACCTTC
TRBV19,.,TRBJ1-1,.,CASSISGQKNTEAFF,TGTGCCAGTAGTATAAGCGGACAGAAGAACACTGAAGCTTTCTTT
TRBV5-1,.,TRBJ1-2,.,CASRRSEAYGYTF,TGCGCCAGCAGACGAAGTGAGGCCTATGGCTACACCTTC
TRBV10-3,.,TRBJ2-5,.,CAISGLAGRETQYF,TGTGCCATCAGTGGGCTAGCAGGGAGGGAGACCCAGTACTTC
TRBV5-1,.,TRBJ1-6,TRBD1,CASRLGQGGDSPLHF,TGCGCCAGCAGATTGGGACAGGGCGGGGATTCACCCCTCCACTTT
TRBV7-2,.,TRBJ1-1,.,CASSLVVGLRLWEAFF,TGTGCCAGCAGCCTCGTGGTGGGGCTAAGATTGTGGGAAGCTTTCTTT
TRBV28,once,TRBJ1-5,.,CASGRGRAGDSNQPQHF,TGTGCCAGCGGTCGGGGCAGGGCGGGGGATAGCAATCAGCCCCAGCATTTT